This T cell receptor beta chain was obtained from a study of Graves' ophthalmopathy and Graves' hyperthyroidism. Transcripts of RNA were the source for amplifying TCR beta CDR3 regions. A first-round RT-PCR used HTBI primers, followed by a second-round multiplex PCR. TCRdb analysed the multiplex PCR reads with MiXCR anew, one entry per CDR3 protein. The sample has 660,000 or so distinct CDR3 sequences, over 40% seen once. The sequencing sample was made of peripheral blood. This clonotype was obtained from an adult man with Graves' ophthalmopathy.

CDR3: CSVEGAGVDTGEQYF. Here the CDR3 DNA reads TGCAGCGTTGAAGGGGCAGGGGTGGACACCGGGGAGCAGTACTTC. The chain combines TRBV29-1 with TRBJ2-7; maybe TRBD1 (6 bases). V was trimmed by 1 base and J by 7 bases, leaving 20 bases between them. CDR3 length equals 15 residues. The germline V gene encodes CDR1 SQVTM and CDR2 ANQGSEA.